Listed below are T cell receptor beta chains from one sample, sequenced in a study of blood T cell repertoires in COVID-19. Sequencing was performed with immunoSEQ multiplex PCR; in TCRdb, only in-frame clones are kept and a portion is missing. The data show approximately 120,000 clones, roughly 74% seen once. The sequenced sample consisted of peripheral blood. The receptors were gathered from a man older than 75 with COVID-19, enrolled during active disease. The CDR3 runs from the conserved cysteine through the conserved F or W. D genes are given only for firm matches. Size is stated for part of the rows, as once, few or many counts, or as a class when the clone is expanded.

j_gene,d_gene,abundance,v_gene,CDR3nt,CDR3aa
TRBJ2-1,TRBD2,NA,TRBV2,TGTGCCGGGCCTCGGGGGGATTCCTACAATGAGCAGTTCTTC,CAGPRGDSYNEQFF
TRBJ2-5,TRBD1,NA,TRBV6-5,TGTGCCAGCAGTCCGGGACAGGGTGGAGAGACCCAGTACTTC,CASSPGQGGETQYF
TRBJ1-4,NA,NA,TRBV19,TGTGCCAGTAGTATGCGAGGATTTGCAACTAATGAAAAACTGTTTTTT,CASSMRGFATNEKLFF
TRBJ1-3,NA,few,TRBV7-8,TGTGCCAGCAGCCACGGGGATTCGTTTGGAAACACCATATATTTT,CASSHGDSFGNTIYF
TRBJ2-5,TRBD1,NA,TRBV18,TGTGCCAGCTCACTACCCCCAGGGGGTTCGTATGTGACCCAGTACTTC,CASSLPPGGSYVTQYF
TRBJ2-1,TRBD1,NA,TRBV29-1,TGCAGCGTTGAATCCATGGGGACAGCAGACTACAATGAGCAGTTCTTC,CSVESMGTADYNEQFF
TRBJ2-2,TRBD2,NA,TRBV9,TGTGCCAGCAGCCTTCCTATGGGACTAGCGGACCCAGGGGTCACCGGGGAGCTGTTTTTT,CASSLPMGLADPGVTGELFF
TRBJ2-3,NA,few,TRBV30,TGTGCCTGGGGACGTAGTTCAGATACGCAGTATTTT,CAWGRSSDTQYF
TRBJ2-7,TRBD1,NA,TRBV18,TGTGCCAGCTCAGTTACCGGGACAGGGGCATACGAGCAGTACTTC,CASSVTGTGAYEQYF
TRBJ2-5,TRBD2,NA,TRBV10-1,TGCGCCAGCAGCACGGGACTAGCGGGGCAAGAGACCCAGTACTTC,CASSTGLAGQETQYF
TRBJ1-2,NA,NA,TRBV27,TGTGCCAGCAGAAACCACAGGGACGGGTATGGCTACACCTTC,CASRNHRDGYGYTF
TRBJ2-7,TRBD1,few,TRBV3-1/TRBV3-2,TGTGCCAGCAGCCGGTCTGGGACAGGGCGCTACGAGCAGTACTTC,CASSRSGTGRYEQYF
TRBJ2-7,TRBD1,NA,TRBV6-6,TGTGCCAGCAGAGCGCGACAGGGAAGTTCCTACGAGCAGTACTTC,CASRARQGSSYEQYF
TRBJ1-1,TRBD1,once,TRBV19,TGTGCCAGTAGTGCACGACAGGGGCTCCTTGAAGCTTTCTTT,CASSARQGLLEAFF
TRBJ2-5,TRBD1,once,TRBV3-1/TRBV3-2,TGTGCCAGCAGCCCGACCTACAGGGGGCTAGGAGGGGAGACCCAGTACTTC,CASSPTYRGLGGETQYF
TRBJ2-5,NA,NA,TRBV27,TGTGCCAGCCGGGACACCCAAGAGACCCAGTACTTC,CASRDTQETQYF
TRBJ2-1,NA,NA,TRBV9,TGTGCCAGCAGCGTAGACAGGGTGTCCGACAATGAGCAGTTCTTC,CASSVDRVSDNEQFF
TRBJ2-2,TRBD2,NA,TRBV7-8,TGTGCCAGCAGCTTAGGTGCGGGAGTTAACACCGGGGAGCTGTTTTTT,CASSLGAGVNTGELFF
TRBJ1-5,NA,NA,TRBV7-8,TGTGCCAGCAGCTTAGTCTTCGAGGGATCTTTATTGAGCAATCAGCCCCAGCATTTT,CASSLVFEGSLLSNQPQHF
TRBJ2-1,TRBD2,NA,TRBV5-1,TGCGCCAGCAGCTTGGGGATAGCGGGAATTAATGAGCAGTTCTTC,CASSLGIAGINEQFF
TRBJ2-5,NA,NA,TRBV2,TGTGCCAGCAGTGATGGTGCAGGTACTAGACCCCTCCAAGAGACCCAGTACTTC,CASSDGAGTRPLQETQYF
TRBJ1-5,NA,NA,TRBV21-1,TGTGCCAGCAGCAAAGTCCGCAACAGAAGGACTGTGTTAGGGCAGCCCCAGCATTTT,CASSKVRNRRTVLGQPQHF
TRBJ2-1,TRBD2,once,TRBV9,TGTGCCAGCAGCGTAGCCGCTAGCGGGAGGGATTACAATGAGCAGTTCTTC,CASSVAASGRDYNEQFF
TRBJ2-1,TRBD1,NA,TRBV6-5,TGTGCCAGCAGTACCCGGGACAGGGGCTACAATGAGCAGTTCTTC,CASSTRDRGYNEQFF
TRBJ2-7,TRBD1,NA,TRBV18,TGTGCCAGCTCACCACGGGACAGGGGCGACGAGCAGTACTTC,CASSPRDRGDEQYF
TRBJ2-5,TRBD2,NA,TRBV28,TGTGCCAGCAGTCGACCCAGCGGGAGAGAGACCCAGTACTTC,CASSRPSGRETQYF
TRBJ2-7,TRBD1,NA,TRBV28,TGTGCCAGCACCCCGTCCGCGACAGGGGGCAACGAGCAGTACTTC,CASTPSATGGNEQYF
TRBJ2-5,TRBD2,few,TRBV7-2,TGTGCCAGCAGCTTTGATTCGGGAGGGCCAGGCCAGACCCAGTACTTC,CASSFDSGGPGQTQYF
TRBJ1-2,NA,few,TRBV5-1,TGCGCCAGCAGCTTCGCAGGGGTGGGCTACACCTTC,CASSFAGVGYTF
TRBJ2-7,NA,few,TRBV6-2/TRBV6-3,TGTGCCAGCAGTACAGGCTACGAGCAGTACTTC,CASSTGYEQYF
TRBJ2-7,NA,NA,TRBV7-9,TGTGCCAGCAGGAGGACTACGGGGGTATACGAGCAGTACTTC,CASRRTTGVYEQYF
TRBJ2-3,TRBD2,NA,TRBV7-9,TGTGCCAGCAGCCGAGGACTAGCGGGAAACCGAGATACGCAGTATTTT,CASSRGLAGNRDTQYF
TRBJ1-4,NA,NA,TRBV15,TGTGCCACCAGCAGAGGTGGGGGCCTGGCTAATGAAAAACTGTTTTTT,CATSRGGGLANEKLFF
TRBJ2-3,TRBD2,NA,TRBV7-9,TGTGCCAGCAGCTCAAAGCGGGAGACAGATACGCAGTATTTT,CASSSKRETDTQYF